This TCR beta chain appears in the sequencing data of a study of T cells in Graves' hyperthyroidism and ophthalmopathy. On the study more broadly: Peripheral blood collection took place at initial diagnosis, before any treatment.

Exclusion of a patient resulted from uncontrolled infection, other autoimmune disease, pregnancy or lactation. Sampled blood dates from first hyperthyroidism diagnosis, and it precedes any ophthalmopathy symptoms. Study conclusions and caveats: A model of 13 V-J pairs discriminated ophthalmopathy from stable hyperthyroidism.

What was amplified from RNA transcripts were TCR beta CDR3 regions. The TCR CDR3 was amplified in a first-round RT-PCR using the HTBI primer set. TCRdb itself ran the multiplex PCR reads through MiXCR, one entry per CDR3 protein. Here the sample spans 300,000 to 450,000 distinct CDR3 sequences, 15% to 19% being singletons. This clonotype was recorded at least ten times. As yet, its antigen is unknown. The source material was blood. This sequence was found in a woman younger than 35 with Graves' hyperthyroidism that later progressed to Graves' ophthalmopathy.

The CDR3 sequence: CASSRRQSPQPFSGNTIYF. The DNA of the CDR3 is TGTGCCAGCAGCCGTCGACAGTCACCGCAACCTTTCTCTGGAAACACCATATATTTT. The chain combines TRBV12-3 or TRBV12-4 with TRBJ1-3, with a possible D match to TRBD1 (5 bases). The CDR3 spans 19 residues. V dropped 6 bases and J dropped 0 bases, with 24 bases sitting between them.